Presented here are 6 T cell receptor beta chains from one specimen sequenced in a study of cytomegalovirus exposure and HLA in healthy donors (TCRdb year 2017). Library creation used the immunoSEQ multiplex PCR assay. In TCRdb, the immuneACCESS table is reduced to in-frame sequences with V and J assigned. These tables do not hold every clone; where another copy was compared, an unresolved V gene accounts for under half, and the others remain unexplained. The sample profile shows about 240,000 clones; around 87% of them were found once. The ten largest clones capture 1% to 1.5% of the sample. Sequenced input: PBMCs. The source of these receptors is a woman aged 30 to 39 in good health and CMV-seropositive.

The chain couples TRBV28 to TRBJ1-5; tentative D call: TRBD1 (6 bases). Germline V CDR1 and CDR2: MDHEN, SYDVKM. V lost 2 bases, J lost 6 bases, and 20 bases lay in between. This CDR3 spans 17 amino acids. CDR3 nucleotides: TGTGCCAGCAGTTTACCCATGGGGGCAGGATGGGGTCAGCCCCAGCATTTT. Amino acids: CASSLPMGAGWGQPQHF.

The rearrangement links TRBV5-1 to TRBJ2-7; 7 positions agree with TRBD1. The CDR3 extends over 14 amino acids. Germline CDR1 SGHRS, CDR2 YFSETQ. J lost 3 bases, V lost 4 bases, and 7 bases had no gene match. The DNA of the CDR3 is TGCGCCAGCAGCCTGGGACAGCCAAACTACGAGCAGTACTTC. Translation gives CASSLGQPNYEQYF.

The chain couples TRBV5-6 to TRBJ2-5, with 7 bases fitting TRBD2. The V segment lost 2 bases and the J segment 1 base; nucleotides outside the gene matches: 8. This CDR3 comprises 16 residues. Germline CDR1 is SGHDT and CDR2 is YYEEEE. CDR3 sequence: CASSLGGRFGQETQYF. In nucleotides, the CDR3 is TGTGCCAGCAGCTTAGGCGGGAGATTCGGCCAAGAGACCCAGTACTTC.

The V and J genes are TRBV2 and TRBJ2-1, with 9 bases that match TRBD1. Germline CDR1 SNHLY, CDR2 FYNNEI. The CDR3 length is 16 residues. The V segment lost 6 bases and the J segment 2 bases; nucleotides outside the gene matches: 8. The CDR3 DNA reads as TGTGCCAGCAGGCAAAACAGGGGGCTAGCCTACAATGAGCAGTTCTTC. Translated, it gives CASRQNRGLAYNEQFF.

The V gene is TRBV18, the J gene TRBJ2-7; 9 bases map to TRBD1. The ends lost 5 bases at V and 5 bases at J; junction bases unmatched: 4. The germline V gene encodes CDR1 KGHSH and CDR2 LQKENI. The CDR3 is made up of 13 amino acids. The CDR3 loop reads CASSLGQGNEQYF. CDR3 in DNA: TGTGCCAGCTCATTGGGACAGGGCAACGAGCAGTACTTC.

The V and J genes are TRBV19 and TRBJ1-2; TRBD1 matches 11 bases. V lost 8 bases to trimming and J lost 12 bases; unmatched junction nucleotides: 5. Per the germline V gene, CDR1 is LNHDA and CDR2 is SQIVND (reference sequence). This CDR3 contains 11 residues. CDR3 bases: TGTGCCAGTGGACAGGGGGCTATCCACACCTTC. Translation: CASGQGAIHTF.